This T cell receptor beta chain was sequenced in a study of blood T cell repertoires in COVID-19 (dated by TCRdb to 2019 to 2021). At the level of the whole study: The collaborator samples originated in the United States, Italy and Spain and spanned the acute and convalescent phases of COVID-19. The prospective study material was composed of cDNA or gDNA derived from T cells, B-cell-depleted T cells, or PBMCs. Deeply sampled blood TCRbeta repertoires from subjects exposed to, actively infected with, or recovered from COVID-19 were included in the dataset. The repertoires were made available in a free public database intended to serve as a resource for research on the immune response to SARS-CoV-2. Samples were obtained from the ongoing ImmuneRACE study (first 160 participants) and from 1,254 subjects provided by 6 global collaborators. Sample metadata almost always included a de-identified subject ID, COVID-19 status, age in years and sex. HLA class I and class II types, where available, came from metadata supplied by the sample provider rather than from assay-based typing.

A remark on this clone: Its antigen remains undetermined. No much larger clone exists at a distance of one base, and base qualities are not known.

The study at large found these results: Clinical and demographic metadata were provided uncurated, with the amount varying by source and participant.

The CDR3 runs 14 amino acids, cysteine and phenylalanine included. The sequence is cut down to CDR3 DNA, 42 bases in frame from base 1. CDR1 LNHDA and CDR2 SQIVND are derived from the germline V gene (reference sequence). A distance of 8 bases separates the germline ends of V and J, which lose 1 base and 3 bases respectively. TCRbeta CDR3 regions were amplified from genomic DNA by means of the immunoSEQ Assay, a bias-controlled multiplex PCR. In the authors' own workflow: Within the assay, amplification of reference gene primers was used to estimate how many nucleated cells each sample contained. To quantify the absolute abundance of each unique TCRbeta CDR3 rearrangement, sequence reads were collapsed and filtered. For each sample, productive Simpson clonality was calculated as the square root of Simpson's diversity index over productive rearrangements. TCRdb took over this immuneACCESS table, retaining in-frame rearrangements with V and J assigned. Such tables are incomplete; in checked studies, under half of the missing clones stem from an unresolved V gene, and the remainder is unexplained. The DNA was the basis for D and trimming; V, J and clone size are from that table. This sample has about 72,000 clones in its table, and 70% to 90% of those were observed once. The ten largest clones represent over 25% of the sample.

The collaborating institutions used their own protocols to collect whole blood in K2EDTA tubes. Collaborator samples were shipped for TCRbeta analysis as frozen whole blood, isolated PBMCs, or DNA extracted from either sample type. Input material: peripheral blood. This sequence originates from a man aged 45-60 years with acute or convalescent COVID-19. The rearrangement joined TRBV19 to TRBJ2-3; the D gene is perhaps TRBD1, on 5 matching bases. The sequence in DNA is TGTGCCAGTAGTATAGGACCAGGGACAGATACGCAGTATTTT. Its protein product is CASSIGPGTDTQYF.